This TCR beta chain is from a study of T cells in localized non-small cell lung cancer. Regarding the study as a whole: Within adjacent lung there appeared a median roughly 60 of the top 100 tumor clones. Uninvolved adjacent lung showed peak T cell clonality, exceeding tumor.

Comments on this clone: Its cognate antigen is unknown.

Repertoires were generated with immunoSEQ multiplex PCR, while TCRdb's copy carries only in-frame clones and drops some. The table has tens of thousands of clones, about 83% seen once. The trim removed 6 bases at V and 8 bases at J, leaving 12 bases unmatched. Germline assignment: CDR1 LNHDA and CDR2 SQIVND (reference sequence). CDR3 length: 15 amino acids. The source is a female donor of 60 years or more with stage II squamous cell lung carcinoma. The specimen was peripheral blood, collected before any cancer treatment. The chain recombines TRBV19 with TRBJ1-4, with 7 bases matching TRBD1. CDR3 sequence (DNA): TGTGCCAGTAGGTCCGGGACAGCGACAATCGAAAAACTGTTTTTT. Protein sequence: CASRSGTATIEKLFF.